Listed below are T cell receptor beta chains from one sample, sequenced in a study of identical twins. TCRdb processed the 5' RACE reads anew with MiXCR; each CDR3 protein has one entry. This table holds around 230,000 distinct CDR3 sequences, 6.5% found once. This sample was also put to use in a study of T cells expressing NK-cell markers.

The specimen was CD8+ T cells sorted from blood. Receptor source: a woman younger than 35 in good health. Each CDR3 is given with its conserved first and last residue.

CDR3	V	J
CASSFGVSETQYF	TRBV12-3/TRBV12-4	TRBJ2-5
CASSVAEGWGTEAFF	TRBV9	TRBJ1-1
CAGGRVPTEAFF	TRBV27	TRBJ1-1
CAWRGVSEAFF	TRBV30	TRBJ1-1
CASSYTYGYTF	TRBV6-6	TRBJ1-2
CASSPGSYPNIQYF	TRBV12-3/TRBV12-4	TRBJ2-4
CASSWGGNLDEQFF	TRBV12-3/TRBV12-4	TRBJ2-1
CIARWTGTNYGYTF	TRBV20-1	TRBJ1-2
CASSLTTYPAPGELFF	TRBV5-6	TRBJ2-2
CASSGLGTGAQDEQFF	TRBV5-1	TRBJ2-1
CASSASGSSETQYF	TRBV9	TRBJ2-5
CASSDPSQGLDEQIF	TRBV2	TRBJ2-1
CASSLRLAVSYNEQFF	TRBV7-8	TRBJ2-1
CASSDYSVDFYEQYF	TRBV2	TRBJ2-7
CASSLVVRTGVPYEQYF	TRBV12-3/TRBV12-4	TRBJ2-7
CASRQGQAYEQYF	TRBV7-9	TRBJ2-7
CASSEFGLADNEQFF	TRBV25-1	TRBJ2-1
CAITTAVNTEAFF	TRBV10-3	TRBJ1-1
CSVGARSF	TRBV29-1	TRBJ1-2
CASSCFNTQLRTDTQYF	TRBV11-2	TRBJ2-3
CASSLGDGFYGYTF	TRBV11-2	TRBJ1-2
CAWSVGTDTQYF	TRBV30	TRBJ2-3
CSSLFLGIQYF	TRBV20-1	TRBJ2-4
CASGIFIRDRNTDTQYF	TRBV5-1	TRBJ2-3
CASSTAQWLEQFF	TRBV12-3/TRBV12-4	TRBJ2-1
CASSLGGVDRESEQYF	TRBV7-6	TRBJ2-7
CASSIPWSSNYGYTF	TRBV12-3/TRBV12-4	TRBJ1-2
CASSQDRGGRNSPLHF	TRBV14	TRBJ1-6
CSAPTLQGEQYF	TRBV20-1	TRBJ2-7
CASSYNPGSYEQYF	TRBV6-5	TRBJ2-7
CASSYQTSANTGELFF	TRBV6-2/TRBV6-3	TRBJ2-2
CASSKGDRGRSPLHF	TRBV21-1	TRBJ1-6
CASSLALGGRTEAFF	TRBV12-3/TRBV12-4	TRBJ1-1
CASRTGTSGADTQYF	TRBV3-1	TRBJ2-3
CASSLAVPRSSYNEQFF	TRBV7-6	TRBJ2-1
CAISASTAPNYGYTF	TRBV10-3	TRBJ1-2
CATSRDEQGGGYTF	TRBV15	TRBJ1-2
CASSLSAGTGTEAFF	TRBV4-1	TRBJ1-1
CASSYLPTNEKLFF	TRBV6-5	TRBJ1-4
CASSKDRVDHEQYF	TRBV7-6	TRBJ2-7
CASSSAGLDYTF	TRBV6-5	TRBJ1-2
CSATPDRVRTGELFF	TRBV20-1	TRBJ2-2
CSARDDDGGDSDEQYF	TRBV20-1	TRBJ2-7
CASSSPGQGTINEQFF	TRBV12-3/TRBV12-4	TRBJ2-1
CASSPTPGTSDKSGEQYF	TRBV11-2	TRBJ2-7
CASSQDVRGYEQFF	TRBV4-3	TRBJ2-1